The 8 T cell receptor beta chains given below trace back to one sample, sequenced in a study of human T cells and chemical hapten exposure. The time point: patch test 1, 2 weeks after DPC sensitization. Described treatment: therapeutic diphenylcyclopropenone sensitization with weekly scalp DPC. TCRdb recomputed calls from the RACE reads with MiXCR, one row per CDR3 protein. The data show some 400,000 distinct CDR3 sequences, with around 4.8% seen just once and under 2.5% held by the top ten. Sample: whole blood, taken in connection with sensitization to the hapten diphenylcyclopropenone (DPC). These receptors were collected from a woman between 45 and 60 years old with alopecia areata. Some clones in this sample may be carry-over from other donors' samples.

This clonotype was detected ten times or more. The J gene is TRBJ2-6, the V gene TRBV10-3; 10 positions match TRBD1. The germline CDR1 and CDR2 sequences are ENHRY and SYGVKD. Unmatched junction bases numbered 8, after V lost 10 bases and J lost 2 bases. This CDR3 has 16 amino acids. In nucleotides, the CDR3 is TGTGCCACCCGACAGGGGGCTTTCGCTGGGGCCAACGTCCTGACTTTC. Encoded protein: CATRQGAFAGANVLTF.

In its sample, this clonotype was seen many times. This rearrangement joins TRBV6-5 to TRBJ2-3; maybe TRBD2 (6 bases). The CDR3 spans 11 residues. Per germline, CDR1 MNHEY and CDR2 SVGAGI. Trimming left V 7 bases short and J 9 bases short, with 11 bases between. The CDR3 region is CASNGGKTQYF. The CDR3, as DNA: TGTGCCAGCAACGGAGGGAAAACGCAGTATTTT.

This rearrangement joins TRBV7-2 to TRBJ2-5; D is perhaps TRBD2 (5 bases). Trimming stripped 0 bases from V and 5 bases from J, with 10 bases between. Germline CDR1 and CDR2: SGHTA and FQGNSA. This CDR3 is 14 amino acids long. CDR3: CASSLAGSGETQYF. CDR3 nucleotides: TGTGCCAGCAGCTTAGCGGGGAGTGGCGAGACCCAGTACTTC. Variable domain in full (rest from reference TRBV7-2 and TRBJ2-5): GAGVSQSPSNKVTEKGKDVELRCDPISGHTALYWYRQSLGQGLEFLIYFQGNSAPDKSGLPSDRFSAERTGGSVSTLTIQRTQQEDSAVYLCASSLAGSGETQYFGPGTRLLVL.

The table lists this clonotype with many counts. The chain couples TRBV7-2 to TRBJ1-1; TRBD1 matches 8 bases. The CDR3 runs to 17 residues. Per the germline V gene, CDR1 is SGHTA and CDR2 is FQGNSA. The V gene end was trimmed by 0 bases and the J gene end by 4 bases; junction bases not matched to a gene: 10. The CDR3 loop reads CASSLALAGGGSTEAFF. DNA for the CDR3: TGTGCCAGCAGCTTAGCGCTGGCAGGGGGCGGTAGCACTGAAGCTTTCTTT.

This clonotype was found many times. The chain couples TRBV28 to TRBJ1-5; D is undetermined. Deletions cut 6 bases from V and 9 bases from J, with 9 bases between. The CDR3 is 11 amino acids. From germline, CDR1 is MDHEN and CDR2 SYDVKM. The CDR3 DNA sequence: TGTGCCAGCAGGGGAGAACCGCCCCAGCATTTT. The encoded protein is CASRGEPPQHF.

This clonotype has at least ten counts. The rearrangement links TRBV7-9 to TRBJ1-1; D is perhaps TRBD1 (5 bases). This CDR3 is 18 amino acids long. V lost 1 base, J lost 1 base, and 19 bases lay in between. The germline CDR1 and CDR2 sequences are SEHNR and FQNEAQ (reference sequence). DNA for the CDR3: TGTGCCAGCAGCTTAGAGGCCTCGCAGGGAAAAAGGAACACTGAAGCTTTCTTT. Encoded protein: CASSLEASQGKRNTEAFF.

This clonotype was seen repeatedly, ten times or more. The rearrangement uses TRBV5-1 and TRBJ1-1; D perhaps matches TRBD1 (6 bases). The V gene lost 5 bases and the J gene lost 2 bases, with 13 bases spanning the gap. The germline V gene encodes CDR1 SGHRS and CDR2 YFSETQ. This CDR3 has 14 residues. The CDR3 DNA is TGCGCCAGCAGACCTGGACAGCTCAACACTGAAGCTTTCTTT. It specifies CASRPGQLNTEAFF.

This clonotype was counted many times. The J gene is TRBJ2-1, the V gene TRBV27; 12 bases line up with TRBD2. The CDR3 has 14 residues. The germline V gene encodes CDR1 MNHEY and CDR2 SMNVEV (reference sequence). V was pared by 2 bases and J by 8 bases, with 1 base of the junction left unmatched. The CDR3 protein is CASSLLAGGYEQFF. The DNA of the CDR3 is TGTGCCAGCAGTTTACTAGCGGGAGGGTATGAGCAGTTCTTC.